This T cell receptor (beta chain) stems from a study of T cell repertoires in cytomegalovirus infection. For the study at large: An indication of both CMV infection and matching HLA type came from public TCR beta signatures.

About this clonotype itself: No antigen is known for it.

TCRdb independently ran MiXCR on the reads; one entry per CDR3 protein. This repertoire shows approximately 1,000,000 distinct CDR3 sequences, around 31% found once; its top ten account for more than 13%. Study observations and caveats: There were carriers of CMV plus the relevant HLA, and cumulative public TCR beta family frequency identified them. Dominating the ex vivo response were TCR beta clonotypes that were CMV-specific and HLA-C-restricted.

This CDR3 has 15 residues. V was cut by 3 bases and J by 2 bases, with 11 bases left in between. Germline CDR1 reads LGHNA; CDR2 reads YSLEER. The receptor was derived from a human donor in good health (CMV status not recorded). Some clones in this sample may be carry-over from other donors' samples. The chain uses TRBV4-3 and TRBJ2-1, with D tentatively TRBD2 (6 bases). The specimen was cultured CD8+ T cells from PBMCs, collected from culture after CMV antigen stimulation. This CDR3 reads CASSHETSPYNEQFF. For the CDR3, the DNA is TGCGCCAGCAGCCATGAGACTAGTCCCTACAATGAGCAGTTCTTC.